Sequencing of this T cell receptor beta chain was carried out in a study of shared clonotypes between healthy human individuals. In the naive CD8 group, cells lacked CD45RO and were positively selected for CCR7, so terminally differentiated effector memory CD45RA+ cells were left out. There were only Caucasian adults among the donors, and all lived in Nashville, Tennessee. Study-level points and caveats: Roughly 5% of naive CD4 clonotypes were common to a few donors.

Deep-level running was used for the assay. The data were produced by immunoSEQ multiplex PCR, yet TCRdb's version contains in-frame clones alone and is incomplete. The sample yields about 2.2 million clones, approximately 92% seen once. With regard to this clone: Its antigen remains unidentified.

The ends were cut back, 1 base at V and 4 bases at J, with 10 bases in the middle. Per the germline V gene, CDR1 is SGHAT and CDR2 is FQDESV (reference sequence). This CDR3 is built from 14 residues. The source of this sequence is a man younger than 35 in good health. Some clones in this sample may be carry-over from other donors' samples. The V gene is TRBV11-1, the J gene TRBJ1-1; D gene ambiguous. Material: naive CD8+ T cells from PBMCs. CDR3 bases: TGTGCCAGCAGCTTAGGGGAGGGTACCACTGAAGCTTTCTTT. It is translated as CASSLGEGTTEAFF.